The T cell receptor (beta chain) described here comes from a study of cytomegalovirus exposure and HLA in healthy donors. V was clipped by 4 bases and J by 4 bases, with 10 bases between them. The CDR3 totals 13 residues. CDR1 and CDR2 (germline): SNHLY, FYNNEI. This PCR relied on a set of 60 Vbeta primers and 13 Jbeta primers. The repertoire was sequenced with immunoSEQ multiplex PCR; TCRdb's copy has only in-frame clones and lacks some. Of 220,000 or so clones in the sample, roughly 84% were seen once. This chain joins TRBV2 and TRBJ1-2; D might be TRBD1 (6 bases). The sample comprised PBMCs. The TCR comes from a man in his fifties or sixties in good health and CMV-seronegative. The CDR3 sequence is CASSGRQAYGYTF. CDR3 coding DNA: TGTGCCAGCAGTGGACGACAGGCCTATGGCTACACCTTC.